Listed below are T cell receptor beta chains from one sample, sequenced in a study of T-cell memory formation after mild COVID-19. TCRdb re-called the 5' RACE reads with MiXCR, one entry per CDR3 protein. The data show more than 120,000 distinct CDR3 sequences, roughly 21% seen once. The material sequenced was PBMCs or a T cell subset sorted from them (not recorded which). These receptors were collected from an adult woman who had mild COVID-19 (a few samples of this study predate the infection). Cell type and time point are not known. Each CDR3 is given with its conserved first and last residue. Fields, in order: D gene, V gene, J gene, clone size, CDR3 DNA, CDR3 protein. D genes are given only for firm matches. The size field is filled for only some rows; it gives once, few, many or a size class.

d_call: -
v_call: TRBV9
j_call: TRBJ2-3
clone_size: few
cdr3_nt: TGTGCCAGCAGCGTCCTCCCGACTGGGGGGACAGATACGCAGTATTTT
cdr3_aa: CASSVLPTGGTDTQYF

d_call: TRBD1
v_call: TRBV4-3
j_call: TRBJ2-7
clone_size: -
cdr3_nt: TGCGCCAGCAGCCAAGCCGGGACAGGAAGGGAGCAGTACTTC
cdr3_aa: CASSQAGTGREQYF

d_call: -
v_call: TRBV12-3/TRBV12-4
j_call: TRBJ2-5
clone_size: -
cdr3_nt: TGTGCCAGCGCCTTAGGGAGTGCCCAGTACTTC
cdr3_aa: CASALGSAQYF

d_call: -
v_call: TRBV5-1
j_call: TRBJ2-5
clone_size: few
cdr3_nt: TGCGCCAGCAGCTTGAACACGGGGCGAGAGACCCAGTACTTC
cdr3_aa: CASSLNTGRETQYF

d_call: -
v_call: TRBV20-1
j_call: TRBJ2-5
clone_size: many
cdr3_nt: TGCAGTGCGGGCCTTACCCAGTACTTC
cdr3_aa: CSAGLTQYF

d_call: -
v_call: TRBV4-3
j_call: TRBJ1-1
clone_size: few
cdr3_nt: TGCGCCAGCAGCCAAGAGGGCAGGGAAAACACTGAAGCTTTCTTT
cdr3_aa: CASSQEGRENTEAFF

d_call: -
v_call: TRBV6-5
j_call: TRBJ2-1
clone_size: many
cdr3_nt: TGTGCCAGCAGGAACGCGGACGGCTTCTACAATGAGCAGTTCTTC
cdr3_aa: CASRNADGFYNEQFF

d_call: TRBD1
v_call: TRBV5-4
j_call: TRBJ1-6
clone_size: -
cdr3_nt: TGTGCCAGCAGCGTATGGACAGGGGCCTTACATTCACCCCTCCACTTT
cdr3_aa: CASSVWTGALHSPLHF

d_call: TRBD2
v_call: TRBV20-1
j_call: TRBJ2-2
clone_size: many
cdr3_nt: TGCAGTGCTACCCCGGGCGGGGGACGCGGGGAGCTGTTTTTT
cdr3_aa: CSATPGGGRGELFF

d_call: -
v_call: TRBV7-2
j_call: TRBJ1-1
clone_size: many
cdr3_nt: TGTGCCAGCAGCTTAACGGCAGGGAGCACTGAAGCTTTCTTT
cdr3_aa: CASSLTAGSTEAFF

d_call: TRBD2
v_call: TRBV11-2
j_call: TRBJ2-3
clone_size: few
cdr3_nt: TGTGCCAGCAGCTCGGGCGGGGGAACAGATACGCAGTATTTT
cdr3_aa: CASSSGGGTDTQYF

d_call: -
v_call: TRBV4-3
j_call: TRBJ2-1
clone_size: -
cdr3_nt: TGCGCCAGCAGCCAAGAATTTTGGGGGCTCAAGCATGAGCAGTTCTTC
cdr3_aa: CASSQEFWGLKHEQFF

d_call: -
v_call: TRBV4-3
j_call: TRBJ2-7
clone_size: many
cdr3_nt: TGCGCCAGCAGCCGTTTAGCGGCTCCGACCTACGAGCAGTACTTC
cdr3_aa: CASSRLAAPTYEQYF

d_call: -
v_call: TRBV24-1
j_call: TRBJ2-2
clone_size: -
cdr3_nt: TGTGCCACCAGTGATAAGGGGGAGCTGTTTTTT
cdr3_aa: CATSDKGELFF

d_call: -
v_call: TRBV6-1
j_call: TRBJ2-4
clone_size: -
cdr3_nt: TGTGCCAGCAGTGAACAGGAGACCTTTCAGTACTTC
cdr3_aa: CASSEQETFQYF

d_call: -
v_call: TRBV29-1
j_call: TRBJ1-2
clone_size: few
cdr3_nt: TGCAGCGTTGAAAAGCCTTCGAAGGGGAGCTTCTCCTACGGCTACACCTTC
cdr3_aa: CSVEKPSKGSFSYGYTF

d_call: TRBD1
v_call: TRBV5-1
j_call: TRBJ1-1
clone_size: -
cdr3_nt: TGCGCCAGCAGCTTATGGACAGGGCTGAACACTGAAGCTTTCTTT
cdr3_aa: CASSLWTGLNTEAFF

d_call: -
v_call: TRBV27
j_call: TRBJ2-7
clone_size: -
cdr3_nt: TGTGCCAGCAGCGCTACCGTGTTAACCTCCTACGAGCAGTACTTC
cdr3_aa: CASSATVLTSYEQYF

d_call: TRBD1
v_call: TRBV30
j_call: TRBJ2-5
clone_size: few
cdr3_nt: TGTGCCTGGAGTGTCATATCTTGGGACAGGGGGCAGGAGACCCAGTACTTC
cdr3_aa: CAWSVISWDRGQETQYF

d_call: TRBD1
v_call: TRBV18
j_call: TRBJ1-1
clone_size: many
cdr3_nt: TGTGCCAGCTCACACGGACAGGGTTTGAACACTGAAGCTTTCTTT
cdr3_aa: CASSHGQGLNTEAFF

d_call: -
v_call: TRBV4-2
j_call: TRBJ2-5
clone_size: few
cdr3_nt: TGTGCCAGCAGCCAAGATGCGGCGACCCAGTACTTC
cdr3_aa: CASSQDAATQYF

d_call: -
v_call: TRBV7-2
j_call: TRBJ2-1
clone_size: few
cdr3_nt: TGTGCCAGCAGCTTTAGAGGGGCCGGGACCCGGTCCTACAATGAGCAGTTCTTC
cdr3_aa: CASSFRGAGTRSYNEQFF

d_call: TRBD1
v_call: TRBV4-1
j_call: TRBJ1-4
clone_size: few
cdr3_nt: TGCGCCAGCAGCAATACAGGGGTGGGTGAAAAACTGTTTTTT
cdr3_aa: CASSNTGVGEKLFF

d_call: -
v_call: TRBV12-3/TRBV12-4
j_call: TRBJ1-2
clone_size: -
cdr3_nt: TGTGCCAGCAGTCCTATAGCCTATGGCTACACCTTC
cdr3_aa: CASSPIAYGYTF

d_call: TRBD1
v_call: TRBV5-1
j_call: TRBJ2-7
clone_size: few
cdr3_nt: TGCGCCAGCAGCACGGGACAGGGCCAGATCTACGAGCAGTACTTC
cdr3_aa: CASSTGQGQIYEQYF

d_call: -
v_call: TRBV7-8
j_call: TRBJ2-3
clone_size: -
cdr3_nt: TGTGCCAGCCGCCTGGGGGTCACAGATACGCAGTATTTT
cdr3_aa: CASRLGVTDTQYF

d_call: TRBD1
v_call: TRBV5-6
j_call: TRBJ1-5
clone_size: -
cdr3_nt: TGTGCCAGCAGCTCGCGGGGACAGGGAGGCCAGCCCCAGCATTTT
cdr3_aa: CASSSRGQGGQPQHF

d_call: TRBD2
v_call: TRBV5-1
j_call: TRBJ2-5
clone_size: many
cdr3_nt: TGCGCCAGCAGCTTGGCCCCAGCGGGAGGGAGAGAGACCCAGTACTTC
cdr3_aa: CASSLAPAGGRETQYF

d_call: TRBD2
v_call: TRBV5-1
j_call: TRBJ2-1
clone_size: -
cdr3_nt: TGCGCCAGCAGCCCCGGTAGCGGGGGGTACTACAATGAGCAGTTCTTC
cdr3_aa: CASSPGSGGYYNEQFF

d_call: -
v_call: TRBV11-2
j_call: TRBJ2-5
clone_size: -
cdr3_nt: TGTGCCAGCAGCTTACACATCGGGAGCGGCCAAGAGACCCAGTACTTC
cdr3_aa: CASSLHIGSGQETQYF

d_call: -
v_call: TRBV12-3/TRBV12-4
j_call: TRBJ1-1
clone_size: few
cdr3_nt: TGTGCCAGCAGTTCAGGGGCGAACACTGAAGCTTTCTTT
cdr3_aa: CASSSGANTEAFF

d_call: -
v_call: TRBV25-1
j_call: TRBJ2-3
clone_size: few
cdr3_nt: TGTGCCAGCAGTGTCGTTGGAGATACGCAGTATTTT
cdr3_aa: CASSVVGDTQYF

d_call: TRBD1
v_call: TRBV5-1
j_call: TRBJ2-7
clone_size: few
cdr3_nt: TGCGCCAGCAGCTTGGCCAGGGGGAAGCAGTACTTC
cdr3_aa: CASSLARGKQYF

d_call: -
v_call: TRBV20-1
j_call: TRBJ1-1
clone_size: -
cdr3_nt: TGCAGTGCTAGTTCGGGGGCGGGCACTGAAGCTTTCTTT
cdr3_aa: CSASSGAGTEAFF

d_call: -
v_call: TRBV2
j_call: TRBJ2-1
clone_size: few
cdr3_nt: TGTGCCAGCAGCGACCGTTCCTACAATGAGCAGTTCTTC
cdr3_aa: CASSDRSYNEQFF

d_call: TRBD2
v_call: TRBV5-1
j_call: TRBJ2-1
clone_size: many
cdr3_nt: TGCGCCAGCAGCAACGGACTAGCGGGAGTAGGTTACAATGAGCAGTTCTTC
cdr3_aa: CASSNGLAGVGYNEQFF

d_call: TRBD1
v_call: TRBV7-9
j_call: TRBJ2-7
clone_size: few
cdr3_nt: TGTGCCAGCAGCCAAGACAGGGAGACCTACGAGCAGTACTTC
cdr3_aa: CASSQDRETYEQYF

d_call: TRBD1
v_call: TRBV7-3
j_call: TRBJ2-2
clone_size: few
cdr3_nt: TGTGCCAGCAGCCTATTGGGACAGGGAGGCATCGGGGAGCTGTTTTTT
cdr3_aa: CASSLLGQGGIGELFF

d_call: TRBD2
v_call: TRBV24-1
j_call: TRBJ2-2
clone_size: -
cdr3_nt: TGTGCCACCCGCGGGGGGGGAGCCACCGGGGAGCTGTTTTTT
cdr3_aa: CATRGGGATGELFF

d_call: TRBD2
v_call: TRBV28
j_call: TRBJ2-7
clone_size: -
cdr3_nt: TGTGCCAGCACCCTGATGCGGGGGGCAGGATTGGAGCAGTACTTC
cdr3_aa: CASTLMRGAGLEQYF

d_call: TRBD1
v_call: TRBV5-5
j_call: TRBJ2-3
clone_size: -
cdr3_nt: TGTGCCACCAGCTTAGGGGGCGACACAGATACGCAGTATTTT
cdr3_aa: CATSLGGDTDTQYF

d_call: -
v_call: TRBV7-9
j_call: TRBJ1-6
clone_size: -
cdr3_nt: TGTGCCAGCAGCTTAGAGCTCTCGCCCCTCCACTTT
cdr3_aa: CASSLELSPLHF

d_call: TRBD1
v_call: TRBV3-1
j_call: TRBJ1-2
clone_size: few
cdr3_nt: TGTGCCAGCAGCCAGTTTGACAGGGCCAACTATGGCTACACCTTC
cdr3_aa: CASSQFDRANYGYTF

d_call: -
v_call: TRBV7-2
j_call: TRBJ2-2
clone_size: few
cdr3_nt: TGTGCCAGCAGCTTAGTGGTGACAGGGAACACCGGGGAGCTGTTTTTT
cdr3_aa: CASSLVVTGNTGELFF